Listed below are T cell receptor beta chains from one sample, sequenced in a study of shared clonotypes between healthy human individuals. Profiling relied on immunoSEQ multiplex PCR, and the TCRdb table lists in-frame clones only, not all of them. This table holds some 2.4 million clones, approximately 93% found once. Sequenced: naive CD4+ T cells from PBMCs. The receptor source for this set is a man younger than 35 in good health. Some clones in this sample may be carry-over from other donors' samples. The CDR3 runs from the conserved cysteine through the conserved F or W. D genes are given only for firm matches. Rows may omit the clone size; those that give it use once, few, many or a size class.

D gene,V gene,clone size,CDR3 protein
TRBD2,TRBV11-2,NA,CASSLRLASEQYF
TRBD1,TRBV28,NA,CASSLTGAVNTEAFF
NA,TRBV6-1,once,CASARLNEQYF
NA,TRBV4-1,NA,CASSPPRTVHEQYF
TRBD2,TRBV6-1,once,CASSDTGGPYEQYF
TRBD1,TRBV5-1,NA,CASSDRPGQGGEQYF
NA,TRBV28,NA,CASRIYSGNTIYF
NA,TRBV27,few,CASSFSGANVLTF
TRBD1,TRBV7-9,NA,CASSQGGNQPQHF
TRBD2,TRBV5-1,NA,CASSIRSGSSYEQYF
TRBD1,TRBV5-1,NA,CASSSGQNSYEQYF
NA,TRBV11-3,NA,CASSPNAGTSYNEQFF
TRBD2,TRBV4-2,NA,CASSPQKTSMGELFF
NA,TRBV2,NA,CASSAWTEQYF
NA,TRBV12-5,few,CASGLSGANVLTF
TRBD1,TRBV10-1,NA,CASSGTGFEETQYF
TRBD1,TRBV15,NA,CATSGRDRDVIGYTF
TRBD1,TRBV19,few,CASSPGTGGFYEQYF
TRBD1,TRBV18,NA,CASSPDVTGWNGYTF
NA,TRBV5-1,NA,CASSSQGPSTEAFF